These 19 T cell receptor beta chains came from one sample sequenced in a study of blood T cell repertoires in COVID-19. Assay: immunoSEQ multiplex PCR; the TCRdb copy retains only in-frame clones and omits some. Of over 75,000 clones in the sample, approximately 84% were seen once. The specimen was peripheral blood. The receptors derive from a man between 65 and 85 years old with acute or convalescent COVID-19.

The chain recombines TRBV24-1 with TRBJ1-2; D not certain. This CDR3 has 13 residues. Germline loops: CDR1 KGHDR, CDR2 SFDVKD. Trimming stripped 6 bases from V and 4 bases from J, with 11 bases between. The DNA for the CDR3 is TGTGCCACCAGTAAAGCACGAGGCTATGGCTACACCTTC. Its translation: CATSKARGYGYTF.

The V and J genes are TRBV6-1 and TRBJ2-5; 11 nucleotides match TRBD2. There are 16 residues in the CDR3. Trimming removed 3 bases from V and 1 base from J; junction bases left unmatched: 4. The germline CDR1 and CDR2 sequences are MNHNS and SASEGT. This CDR3 reads CASSELAGGTQETQYF. CDR3 DNA: TGTGCCAGCAGTGAGCTAGCGGGGGGCACCCAAGAGACCCAGTACTTC.

CDR3 protein: CASSQKIPFYEQYF. CDR3 nucleotides: TGTGCCAGCAGCCAGAAGATTCCTTTCTACGAGCAGTACTTC. The J gene is TRBJ2-7, the V gene TRBV7-9; D is ambiguous. V was trimmed by 5 bases and J by 3 bases, leaving 14 bases between them. The CDR3 contains 14 residues. Germline-derived CDR1 and CDR2 are SEHNR and FQNEAQ (reference sequence). Full variable domain (outside the CDR3, taken from reference TRBV7-9 and TRBJ2-7): DTGVSQNPRHKITKRGQNVTFRCDPISEHNRLYWYRQTLGQGPEFLTYFQNEAQLEKSRLLSDRFSAERPKGSFSTLEIQRTEQGDSAMYLCASSQKIPFYEQYFGPGTRLTVT.

The V and J genes are TRBV4-2 and TRBJ1-1; possibly TRBD1 for D (6 bases). The CDR3 consists of 15 residues. The germline V gene encodes CDR1 LGHNA and CDR2 YNFKEQ. V lost 2 bases and J 1 base, leaving 11 bases between the germline ends. The CDR3 loop is CASSQLGRGNTEAFF. CDR3 sequence (DNA): TGTGCCAGCAGCCAACTGGGCAGGGGGAACACTGAAGCTTTCTTT.

This clone was seen a handful of times. V is TRBV28 and J is TRBJ1-5, with unresolved D. Trimming removed 3 bases at V and 5 bases at J, with 5 bases between. This CDR3 comprises 12 residues. The germline V gene encodes CDR1 MDHEN and CDR2 SYDVKM. CDR3: CASSFVYQPQHF. The CDR3 region has the DNA TGTGCCAGCAGTTTCGTTTATCAGCCCCAGCATTTT. Variable domain in full (rest from reference TRBV28 and TRBJ1-5): DVKVTQSSRYLVKRTGEKVFLECVQDMDHENMFWYRQDPGLGLRLIYFSYDVKMKEKGDIPEGYSVSREKKERFSLILESASTNQTSMYLCASSFVYQPQHFGDGTRLSIL.

The chain links TRBV7-3 to TRBJ1-1, with D possibly matching TRBD1 (5 bases). Trimming pared 4 bases from V and 4 bases from J, leaving 13 bases between. Germline CDR1 reads SGHTA; CDR2 reads FQGTGA. CDR3 length: 14 residues. The CDR3 sequence: CASSSQGIGTEAFF. The CDR3 DNA is TGTGCCAGCAGCTCCCAGGGAATCGGCACTGAAGCTTTCTTT.

This clone was picked up one time. DNA for the CDR3: TGTGCCAGCACCCCGAGTGGGACTCTTTACAATGAGCAGTTCTTC. Translated: CASTPSGTLYNEQFF. This rearrangement joins TRBV6-5 to TRBJ2-1, with D maybe TRBD2 (6 bases). In germline, CDR1 is MNHEY, CDR2 SVGAGI. The V end was cut by 7 bases, the J end by 4 bases, with 17 bases between. The CDR3 extends over 15 amino acids.

The chain is built from TRBV6-5 and TRBJ1-1; D gene uncertain. Per germline, CDR1 MNHEY and CDR2 SVGAGI. The CDR3 runs 13 residues. Trimming removed 4 bases at V and 0 bases at J, with 6 bases between. CDR3 DNA: TGTGCCAGCAGTTCAAACTTGAACACTGAAGCTTTCTTT. Amino acids: CASSSNLNTEAFF.

The gene calls are TRBV2 and TRBJ1-5; 7 nucleotides align to TRBD1. From germline, CDR1 is SNHLY and CDR2 FYNNEI. The CDR3 extends over 15 amino acids. V lost 7 bases, J lost 0 bases, and 6 bases stayed unmatched. The CDR3, as DNA: TGTGCCAGCAAACGACAGGGCCATAGCAATCAGCCCCAGCATTTT. It encodes CASKRQGHSNQPQHF.

The rearrangement uses TRBV5-1 and TRBJ2-3; D is uncertain. Trimming left V 0 bases short and J 6 bases short, with 11 bases between. The CDR3 is 14 amino acids. CDR1 and CDR2 (germline): SGHRS, YFSETQ. CDR3 residues: CASSLDYPPDTQYF. CDR3 in DNA: TGCGCCAGCAGCTTGGACTACCCCCCCGATACGCAGTATTTT. Supplemented by reference TRBV5-1 and TRBJ2-3, the full variable domain reads KAGVTQTPRYLIKTRGQQVTLSCSPISGHRSVSWYQQTPGQGLQFLFEYFSETQRNKGNFPGRFSGRQFSNSRSEMNVSTLELGDSALYLCASSLDYPPDTQYFGPGTRLTVL.

The CDR3 DNA sequence: TGTGCCAGCAGCCAAAACCGGGGGGGGCATCAGCCCCAGCATTTT. Encoded protein: CASSQNRGGHQPQHF. The chain is built from TRBV2 and TRBJ1-5; perhaps TRBD1 as D (6 bases). CDR1 is SNHLY and CDR2 is FYNNEI in the germline V gene. Trimming took 6 bases from V and 5 from J, leaving 17 bases between them. CDR3 length: 15 amino acids.

The rearrangement uses TRBV5-1 and TRBJ2-1; D gene uncertain. The CDR3 is made up of 15 amino acids. V gave up 4 bases and J gave up 0 bases, with 11 bases separating them. Germline V CDR1 and CDR2: SGHRS, YFSETQ. CDR3: CASSTTLSSYNEQFF. The CDR3 coding sequence is TGCGCCAGCAGCACGACTCTAAGCTCCTACAATGAGCAGTTCTTC.

This sequence joins TRBV5-1 and TRBJ2-7, with a possible D match to TRBD1 (6 bases). The germline gives CDR1 SGHRS, CDR2 YFSETQ. The CDR3 has 14 residues. V was trimmed by 5 bases and J by 2 bases, leaving 14 bases between them. This chain's CDR3 is CASRRSAGAYEQYF. DNA of the CDR3: TGCGCCAGCAGACGATCCGCAGGGGCCTACGAGCAGTACTTC.

V usage is TRBV7-3 and J usage is TRBJ2-1; the match to TRBD2 covers 8 bases. This CDR3 has 15 amino acids. CDR1 SGHTA and CDR2 FQGTGA come from the germline V gene. With V trimmed by 5 bases and J by 6 bases, 9 bases remained unmatched. CDR3 bases: TGTGCCAGCAGCGGGGCTCTCGGGAGGGCCAATGAGCAGTTCTTC. Its translation: CASSGALGRANEQFF. Combining the CDR3 with reference TRBV7-3 and TRBJ2-1 gives the whole variable domain GAGVSQTPSNKVTEKGKYVELRCDPISGHTALYWYRQSLGQGPEFLIYFQGTGAADDSGLPNDRFFAVRPEGSVSTLKIQRTERGDSAVYLCASSGALGRANEQFFGPGTRLTVL.

CDR3 sequence: CASSPRTGRYTEAFF. The CDR3 DNA sequence: TGTGCCAGCAGCCCGAGGACAGGGAGATACACTGAAGCTTTCTTT. The rearrangement joins TRBV7-8 to TRBJ1-1; 8 nucleotides agree with TRBD1. The CDR3 sequence is 15 residues long. The germline V gene encodes CDR1 SGHVS and CDR2 FQNEAQ. V shed 5 bases and J 3 bases; nucleotides not matched to a gene: 8.

The rearrangement joins TRBV9 to TRBJ1-3; TRBD1 agrees at 7 bases. CDR1 and CDR2 from the germline V gene are SGDLS and YYNGEE. V gave up 1 base and J gave up 0 bases; unmatched junction bases: 7. CDR3 length: 17 residues. CDR3 protein: CASSVYGTATSGNTIYF. CDR3 coding DNA: TGTGCCAGCAGCGTATACGGGACAGCCACCTCTGGAAACACCATATATTTT.

This clone was recorded once. The chain recombines TRBV2 with TRBJ1-6; D gene ambiguous. Per germline, CDR1 SNHLY and CDR2 FYNNEI. V lost 8 bases to trimming and J lost 6 bases, with 8 bases between them. CDR3 length: 12 amino acids. In DNA, the CDR3 is TGTGCCAGCGAGATTACTAATTCACCCCTCCACTTT. It encodes CASEITNSPLHF.

The genes are TRBV4-1 and TRBJ2-7; 12 bases align to TRBD2. CDR1 MGHRA and CDR2 YSYEKL come from the germline V gene. V dropped 3 bases and J dropped 3; count of bases not matched to a gene: 15. The CDR3 length is 19 residues. CDR3 nucleotides: TGCGCCAGCAGCCAGACCGCCACTGGACTAGCGGGGTCCCTCTACGAGCAGTACTTC. Protein sequence: CASSQTATGLAGSLYEQYF.

The chain has TRBV3-1 (or the pseudogene TRBV3-2) and TRBJ2-7, with TRBD2 matching over 7 bases. The CDR3 covers 15 residues. Trimming at V came to 2 bases and at J to 4 bases, leaving 8 bases not matched to a gene. Germline V CDR1 and CDR2: LGHDT, YNNKEL (reference sequence). In DNA form, the CDR3 reads TGTGCCAGCAGCCAAACGGCTAGCGGACGATACGAGCAGTACTTC. Residues: CASSQTASGRYEQYF.